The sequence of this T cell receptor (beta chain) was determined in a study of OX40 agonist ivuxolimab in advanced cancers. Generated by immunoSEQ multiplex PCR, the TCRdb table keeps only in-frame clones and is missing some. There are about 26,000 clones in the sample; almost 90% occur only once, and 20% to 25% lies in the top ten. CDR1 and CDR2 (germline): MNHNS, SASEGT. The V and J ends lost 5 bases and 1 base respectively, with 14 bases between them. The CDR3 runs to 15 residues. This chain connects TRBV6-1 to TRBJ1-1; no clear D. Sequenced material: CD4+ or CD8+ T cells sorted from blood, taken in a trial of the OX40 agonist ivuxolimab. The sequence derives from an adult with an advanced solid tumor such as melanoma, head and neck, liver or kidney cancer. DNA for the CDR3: TGTGCCAGCAGTACCTATCGGACGGGGAACACTGAAGCTTTCTTT. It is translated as CASSTYRTGNTEAFF.